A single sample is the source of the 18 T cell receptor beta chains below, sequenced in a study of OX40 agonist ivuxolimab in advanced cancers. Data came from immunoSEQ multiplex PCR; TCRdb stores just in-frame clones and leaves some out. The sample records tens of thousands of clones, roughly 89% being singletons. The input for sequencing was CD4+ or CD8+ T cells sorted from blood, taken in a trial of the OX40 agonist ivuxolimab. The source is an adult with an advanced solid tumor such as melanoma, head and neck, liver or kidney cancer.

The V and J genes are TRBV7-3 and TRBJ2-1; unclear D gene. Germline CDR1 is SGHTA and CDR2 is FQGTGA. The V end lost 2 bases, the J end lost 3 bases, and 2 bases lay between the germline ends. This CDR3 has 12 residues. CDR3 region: CASSLRYNEQFF. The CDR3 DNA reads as TGTGCCAGCAGCTTACGCTACAATGAGCAGTTCTTC.

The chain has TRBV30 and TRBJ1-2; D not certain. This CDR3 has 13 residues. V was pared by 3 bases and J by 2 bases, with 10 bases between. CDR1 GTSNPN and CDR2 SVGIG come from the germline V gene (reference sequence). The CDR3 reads CAWRRPSNYGYTF. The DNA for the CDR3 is TGTGCCTGGAGGAGACCGTCGAACTATGGCTACACCTTC.

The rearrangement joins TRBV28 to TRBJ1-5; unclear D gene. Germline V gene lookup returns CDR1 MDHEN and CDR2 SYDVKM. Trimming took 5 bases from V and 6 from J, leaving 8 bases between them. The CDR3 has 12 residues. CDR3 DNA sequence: TGTGCCAGCAGTAGCGTCAGTCAGCCCCAGCATTTT. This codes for CASSSVSQPQHF.

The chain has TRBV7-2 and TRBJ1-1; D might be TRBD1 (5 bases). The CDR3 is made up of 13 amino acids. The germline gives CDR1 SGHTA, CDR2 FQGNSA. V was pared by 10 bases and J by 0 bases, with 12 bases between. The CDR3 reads CATRTLMNTEAFF. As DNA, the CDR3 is TGTGCCACCCGGACACTGATGAACACTGAAGCTTTCTTT. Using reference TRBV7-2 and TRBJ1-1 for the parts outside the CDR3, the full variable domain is GAGVSQSPSNKVTEKGKDVELRCDPISGHTALYWYRQSLGQGLEFLIYFQGNSAPDKSGLPSDRFSAERTGGSVSTLTIQRTQQEDSAVYLCATRTLMNTEAFFGQGTRLTVV.

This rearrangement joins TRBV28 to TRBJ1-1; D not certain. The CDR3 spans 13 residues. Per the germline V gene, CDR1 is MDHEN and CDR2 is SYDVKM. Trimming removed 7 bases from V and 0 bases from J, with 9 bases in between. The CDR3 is CASTPRMNTEAFF. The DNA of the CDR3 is TGTGCCAGCACCCCGAGAATGAACACTGAAGCTTTCTTT.

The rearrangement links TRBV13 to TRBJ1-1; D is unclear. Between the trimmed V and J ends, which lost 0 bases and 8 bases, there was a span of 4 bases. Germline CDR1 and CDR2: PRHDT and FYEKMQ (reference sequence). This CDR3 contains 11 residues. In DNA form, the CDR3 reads TGTGCCAGCAGCTTAGGAGGGGAAGCTTTCTTT. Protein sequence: CASSLGGEAFF.

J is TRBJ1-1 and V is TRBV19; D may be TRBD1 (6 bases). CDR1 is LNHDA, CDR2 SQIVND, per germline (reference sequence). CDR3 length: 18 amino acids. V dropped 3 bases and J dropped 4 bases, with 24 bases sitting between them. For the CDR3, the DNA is TGTGCCAGTAGTATGGTTCTCAGGGGATTCCGTCGCGGCACTGAAGCTTTCTTT. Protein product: CASSMVLRGFRRGTEAFF.

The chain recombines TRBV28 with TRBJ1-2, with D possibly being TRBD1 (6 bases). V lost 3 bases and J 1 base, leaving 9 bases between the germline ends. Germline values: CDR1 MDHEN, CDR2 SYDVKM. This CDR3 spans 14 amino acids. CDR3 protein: CASSFRDINYGYTF. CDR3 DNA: TGTGCCAGCAGTTTTCGGGACATTAACTATGGCTACACCTTC.

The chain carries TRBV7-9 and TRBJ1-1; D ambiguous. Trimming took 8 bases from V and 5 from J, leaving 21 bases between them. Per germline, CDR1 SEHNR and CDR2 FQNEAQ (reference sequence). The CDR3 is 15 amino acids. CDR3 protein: CASPTGIGPRTEAFF. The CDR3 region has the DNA TGTGCCAGCCCGACCGGGATCGGGCCGAGGACTGAAGCTTTCTTT. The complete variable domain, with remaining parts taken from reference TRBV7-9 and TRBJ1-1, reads DTGVSQNPRHKITKRGQNVTFRCDPISEHNRLYWYRQTLGQGPEFLTYFQNEAQLEKSRLLSDRFSAERPKGSFSTLEIQRTEQGDSAMYLCASPTGIGPRTEAFFGQGTRLTVV.

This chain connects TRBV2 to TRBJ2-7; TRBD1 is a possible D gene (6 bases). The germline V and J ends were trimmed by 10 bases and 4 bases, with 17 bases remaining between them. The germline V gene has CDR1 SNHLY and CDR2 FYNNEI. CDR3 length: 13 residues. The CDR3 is CATVLDRLYEQYF. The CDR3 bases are TGTGCCACCGTTCTCGACAGGTTATACGAGCAGTACTTC.

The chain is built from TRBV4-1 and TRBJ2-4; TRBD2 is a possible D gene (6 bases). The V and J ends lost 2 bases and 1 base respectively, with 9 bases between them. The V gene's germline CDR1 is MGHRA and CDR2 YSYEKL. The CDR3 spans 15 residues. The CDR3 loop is CASSQWAGAKNIQYF. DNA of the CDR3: TGCGCCAGCAGCCAATGGGCGGGGGCCAAAAACATTCAGTACTTC.

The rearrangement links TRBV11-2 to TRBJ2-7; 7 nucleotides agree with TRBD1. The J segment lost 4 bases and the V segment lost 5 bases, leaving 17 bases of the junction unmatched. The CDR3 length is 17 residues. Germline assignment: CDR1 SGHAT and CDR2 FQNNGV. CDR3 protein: CASSPVVNNRGGYEQYF. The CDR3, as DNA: TGTGCCAGCAGCCCGGTGGTTAACAACAGGGGTGGTTACGAGCAGTACTTC.

Here the CDR3 DNA reads TGTGCCAGCAGTTACTCGGGTACAGGAGGGGGCGACGAGCAGTACTTC. Translated: CASSYSGTGGGDEQYF. The gene calls are TRBV6-5 and TRBJ2-7, with D possibly TRBD1 on 7 matching bases. The CDR3 contains 16 residues. Germline V CDR1 and CDR2: MNHEY, SVGAGI. Trimming took off 0 bases at V and 5 bases at J, with 17 bases between the two ends.

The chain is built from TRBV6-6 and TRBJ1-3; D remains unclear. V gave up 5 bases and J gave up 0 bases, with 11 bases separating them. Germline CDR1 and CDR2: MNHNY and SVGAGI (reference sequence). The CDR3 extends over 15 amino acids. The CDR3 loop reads CASSMTLSSGNTIYF. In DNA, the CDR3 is TGTGCCAGCAGTATGACGCTAAGCTCTGGAAACACCATATATTTT.

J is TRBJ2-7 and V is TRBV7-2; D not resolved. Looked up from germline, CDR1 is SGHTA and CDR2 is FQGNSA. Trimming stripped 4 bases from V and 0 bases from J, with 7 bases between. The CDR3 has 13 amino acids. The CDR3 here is CASSYRSSYEQYF. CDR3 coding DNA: TGTGCCAGCAGCTACCGAAGCTCCTACGAGCAGTACTTC. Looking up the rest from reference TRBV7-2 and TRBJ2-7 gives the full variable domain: GAGVSQSPSNKVTEKGKDVELRCDPISGHTALYWYRQSLGQGLEFLIYFQGNSAPDKSGLPSDRFSAERTGGSVSTLTIQRTQQEDSAVYLCASSYRSSYEQYFGPGTRLTVT.

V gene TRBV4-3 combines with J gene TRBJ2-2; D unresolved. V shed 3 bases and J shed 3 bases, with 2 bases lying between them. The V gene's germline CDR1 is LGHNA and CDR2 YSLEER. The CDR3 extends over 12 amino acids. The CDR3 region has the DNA TGCGCCAGCAGCCAGGACACCGGGGAGCTGTTTTTT. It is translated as CASSQDTGELFF.

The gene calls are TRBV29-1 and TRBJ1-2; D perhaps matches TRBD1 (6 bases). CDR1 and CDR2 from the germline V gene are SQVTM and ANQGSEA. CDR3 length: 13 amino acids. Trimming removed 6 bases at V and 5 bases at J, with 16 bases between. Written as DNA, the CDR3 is TGCAGCGTAGGAGACAGGAGAAAATATGGCTACACCTTC. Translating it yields CSVGDRRKYGYTF.

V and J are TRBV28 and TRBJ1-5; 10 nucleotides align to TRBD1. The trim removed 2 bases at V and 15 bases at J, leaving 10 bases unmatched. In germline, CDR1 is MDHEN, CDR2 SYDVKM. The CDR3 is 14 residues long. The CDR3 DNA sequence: TGTGCCAGCAGTTTAGGACAGGGGGGGATCATTGGGCATTTT. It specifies CASSLGQGGIIGHF.